This T cell receptor beta chain was documented in a study of identical twins (dated by TCRdb to the mid-2010s). Regarding the study in general: The study deep-sequenced TCR alpha and beta repertoires from monozygotic twins, unrelated adults of various ages and cord blood to test whether fetal clonotypes persist. To rule out contamination, the twin experiments were replicated at different times with different library preparation protocols.

The library was built by means of 5' RACE. Sequenced using an Illumina HiSeq 2000. A universal primer binding site was introduced by template switching, and a unique molecular identifier was present in the final cDNA, enabling accurate counting of TCR cDNA molecules. First-strand cDNA for TCR alpha and beta chains was synthesized from specific primers in the conserved constant-segment region. To control for contamination, every cDNA library was double barcoded, receiving both a SMART-Mk sample barcode and Illumina barcodes. TruSeq adapter sequences, together with Illumina sample barcodes, were added in two successive PCR steps. TCR alpha and beta cDNA libraries were sequenced on the Illumina HiSeq platform with custom primers. Per the authors' processing: MiGEC was used to process raw reads and extract unique molecular identifiers, and MiXCR was used to find CDR3 positions. Recombination models were inferred per individual with the repgenHMM and IGoR tools using an EM algorithm. The analysis of shared clonotypes was done with the tcR package in R, with sharing normalized by the product of cloneset sizes. To study raw recombination free of thymic and clonal selection effects, out-of-frame nonproductive sequences were analyzed. TCRdb's own reprocessing of the public reads used fastp at Q25 and MiXCR and kept productive beta chains. Every CDR3 protein is listed once, alongside the most common genes and DNA of its rows. None of the V and J calls come from the authors' own analysis; TCRdb made them. The sample table records about 920,000 distinct CDR3 sequences; approximately 13% of these occur just once. The biggest ten clones account for around 1.6% of the sample.

There are 15 amino acids in the CDR3, from cysteine to phenylalanine inclusive. The sequence is cut down to CDR3 DNA, 45 bases in frame from base 1. CDR1 and CDR2, per the germline V gene, are ENHRY and SYGVKD. Unmatched junction bases come to 7, with V trimmed by 6 bases and J by 3 bases. Broader findings and caveats from the paper: Because the same donors could not be followed over many years, the conclusions relied on cross-sectional statistical analysis. Recombination models systematically underestimated out-of-frame TCR alpha sharing in monozygotic twins but agreed with sharing between unrelated individuals. Fewer insertions were carried by abundant cord blood beta clonotypes; a weaker similar trend was observed in young adult naive repertoires, while no such trend was observed in memory repertoires. Excess twin sharing in beta out-of-frame sequences was weaker because fewer shared sequences lowered the signal-to-noise ratio. Compared with coincidental sharing between unrelated individuals, out-of-frame TCR alpha sequences shared between twins showed an excess of sequences with low generation probability. Zero-insertion analyses could be partly confounded by invariant T cells such as MAIT and iNKT, although diverse VJ usage argued against such confounding for most clonotypes.

Every donor was a healthy Caucasian. The twin cohort comprised three pairs of female monozygotic twins, all aged about 18 to 29 years. Peripheral blood mononuclear cells were used as the source from which RNA for TCR libraries was isolated. Details on this clonotype: Its antigen target is currently unknown. No base qualities exist here, and no much larger clone lies one base off it.

These data were likewise used in another study, on yellow fever vaccine responses in identical twins. Drawing on the second study: According to the authors, in identical twins the way T cells responded to vaccination appeared partly convergent and partly personalized. In the study, vaccine-responding T cell clones were precisely tracked in identical twins.

The TCR originated in a woman aged 18 to 35 in good health. The sample taken for sequencing was PBMCs. In this chain, TRBV10-3 is recombined with TRBJ2-2, with 7 bases aligning to TRBD1. The encoded CDR3 is CAIRAYTGDTGELFF. The nucleotide sequence reads TGTGCCATCAGGGCTTACACAGGGGACACCGGGGAGCTGTTTTTT.